The 28 T cell receptor beta chains reported below all come from one sample, sequenced in a study of T cells in Graves' hyperthyroidism and ophthalmopathy. TCR beta CDR3 regions were amplified from RNA. Primed by the HTBI set, a first-round RT-PCR was run on the TCR CDR3. TCRdb ran MiXCR on the multiplex PCR reads and lists one entry per CDR3 protein. The table lists 410,000 or so distinct CDR3 sequences, over 12% of them singletons. What was sequenced was blood. The receptors were sampled from a man between 18 and 29 years old with Graves' ophthalmopathy.

This clonotype was detected many times. The rearrangement links TRBV5-5 to TRBJ2-7; D possibly corresponds to TRBD1 (5 bases). The V end lost 4 bases, the J end lost 7 bases, and 18 bases lay between the germline ends. Germline values: CDR1 SGHKS, CDR2 YYEKEE (reference sequence). The CDR3 is made up of 14 amino acids. CDR3 in DNA: TGTGCCAGCAGCCCCGTAAGGGGTGTGGGAGAGCAGTACTTC. Translating it yields CASSPVRGVGEQYF.

The sample holds many counts of this clonotype. This chain uses TRBV20-1 with TRBJ2-7; D is ambiguous. This CDR3 contains 13 residues. The V and J ends lost 1 base and 1 base respectively, with 8 bases between them. CDR1 and CDR2 (germline): DFQATT, SNEGSKA (reference sequence). This CDR3 reads CSARVLPSYEQYF. The CDR3 nucleotides are TGCAGTGCTAGAGTACTACCTTCCTACGAGCAGTACTTC.

This clonotype was counted only a few times. V usage is TRBV28 and J usage is TRBJ2-1, with a tentative D call TRBD1 (6 bases). Trimming cost V 5 bases and J 4 bases, with 15 bases left between them. This CDR3 is built from 15 residues. Germline CDR1 is MDHEN and CDR2 is SYDVKM. In nucleotides, the CDR3 is TGTGCCAGCAGTCTCGACGAGGGGGTTTACAATGAGCAGTTCTTC. Translation gives CASSLDEGVYNEQFF.

V usage is TRBV11-2 and J usage is TRBJ2-1; either TRBD1 or TRBD2 may supply D (5 bases each). This CDR3 spans 15 amino acids. With 3 bases removed from V and 3 bases from J, the gap between germline ends came to 12 bases. Germline CDR1 SGHAT, CDR2 FQNNGV. The CDR3 nucleotides read TGTGCCAGCAGCTTGGGACCGGGTAACTACAATGAGCAGTTCTTC. It yields the protein CASSLGPGNYNEQFF.

This clonotype was seen ten or more times. The chain links TRBV6-1 to TRBJ2-7; D is perhaps TRBD2 (6 bases). V gave up 5 bases and J gave up 5 bases, with 13 bases separating them. CDR1 and CDR2 (germline): MNHNS, SASEGT. The CDR3 length is 13 residues. DNA of the CDR3: TGTGCCAGCAGTTCACGGGGAGGAAACGAGCAGTACTTC. Translation gives CASSSRGGNEQYF.

This clonotype has ten or more counts. This CDR3 reads CSQTGEGETQYF. CDR3 nucleotides: TGCAGTCAAACGGGAGAGGGAGAGACCCAGTACTTC. This chain connects TRBV20-1 to TRBJ2-5; a possible D gene is TRBD2 (6 bases). The CDR3 consists of 12 residues. Trimming took 8 bases from V and 4 from J, leaving 14 bases between them. Germline V gives CDR1 DFQATT, CDR2 SNEGSKA (reference sequence).

At least ten counts were recorded for this clonotype. The CDR3 DNA reads as TGCAGTGCAGGGAGTAACGTTCTTCAGCAGTACTTC. Encoded protein: CSAGSNVLQQYF. This chain uses TRBV20-1 with TRBJ2-7, with D possibly TRBD2 on 5 matching bases. V gave up 6 bases and J gave up 8 bases, with 17 bases separating them. The germline CDR1 and CDR2 sequences are DFQATT and SNEGSKA (reference sequence). The CDR3 loop spans 12 amino acids.

This clonotype occurred many times. The chain recombines TRBV27 with TRBJ1-1; the D gene is possibly TRBD1 (6 bases). Germline values: CDR1 MNHEY, CDR2 SMNVEV (reference sequence). V lost 7 bases to trimming and J lost 2 bases, with 14 bases between them. This CDR3 is 14 amino acids long. This CDR3 reads CASTSGVPNTEAFF. CDR3 in DNA: TGTGCCAGCACTTCAGGGGTTCCTAACACTGAAGCTTTCTTT.

V is TRBV19 and J is TRBJ1-4; D uncertain. The germline V and J ends were trimmed by 0 bases and 10 bases, with 18 bases remaining between them. From germline, CDR1 is LNHDA and CDR2 SQIVND (reference sequence). The CDR3 runs to 16 residues. The CDR3 DNA is TGTGCCAGTAGTATAGAAGGCAGCCCGCTCGTCGGAAAACTGTTTTTT. Its translation: CASSIEGSPLVGKLFF. Looking up the rest from reference TRBV19 and TRBJ1-4 gives the full variable domain: DGGITQSPKYLFRKEGQNVTLSCEQNLNHDAMYWYRQDPGQGLRLIYYSQIVNDFQKGDIAEGYSVSREKKESFPLTVTSAQKNPTAFYLCASSIEGSPLVGKLFFGSGTQLSVL.

This clonotype was recorded at least ten times. V and J are TRBV7-2 and TRBJ1-4, with D possibly TRBD1 on 5 matching bases. CDR1 and CDR2 (germline): SGHTA, FQGNSA. The CDR3 is 17 residues long. With 0 bases removed from V and 5 bases from J, the gap between germline ends came to 16 bases. CDR3: CASSLALAAGPNEKLFF. The CDR3 DNA reads TGTGCCAGCAGCTTAGCGTTGGCGGCAGGGCCAAATGAAAAACTGTTTTTT.

This clonotype was counted between two and nine times. The rearrangement joins TRBV6-1 to TRBJ1-4, with 11 bases identical to TRBD1. The CDR3 has 14 residues. The junction had 3 bases not matched to a gene; V was cut back by 7 bases and J by 5 bases. Germline V gene sequence: CDR1 MNHNS, CDR2 SASEGT. CDR3 loop: CASKGDRGNEKLFF. CDR3 in DNA: TGTGCCAGCAAAGGGGACAGGGGGAATGAAAAACTGTTTTTT.

In its sample, this clonotype was seen many times. CDR3 sequence reads: CASSLVRGLKETQYF. The CDR3, as DNA: TGTGCCAGCAGCTTAGTCAGGGGCCTGAAAGAGACCCAGTACTTC. V and J are TRBV7-9 and TRBJ2-5; D is perhaps TRBD1 (6 bases). Germline values: CDR1 SEHNR, CDR2 FQNEAQ (reference sequence). The CDR3 is made up of 15 amino acids. V was clipped by 1 base and J by 3 bases, with 12 bases between them.

This clonotype was recorded at least ten times. The chain carries TRBV20-1 and TRBJ2-5, with D uncertain. This CDR3 has 13 residues. The V gene's germline CDR1 is DFQATT and CDR2 SNEGSKA (reference sequence). Deletions cut 3 bases from V and 1 base from J, with 9 bases between. DNA of the CDR3: TGCAGTGCTAGCTCCGGGCTCCAAGAGACCCAGTACTTC. This translates into CSASSGLQETQYF.

This clonotype appeared many times. The chain joins TRBV29-1 to TRBJ1-5, with D hard to call. V dropped 2 bases and J dropped 6 bases, with 11 bases sitting between them. This CDR3 is 13 amino acids long. In germline, CDR1 is SQVTM, CDR2 ANQGSEA. Here the CDR3 reads CSVELAGGQPQHF. The CDR3 DNA is TGCAGCGTTGAACTTGCAGGTGGTCAGCCCCAGCATTTT.

There are many counts of this clonotype. The chain employs TRBV6-1 and TRBJ1-2; D is uncertain. V lost 10 bases and J 4 bases, leaving 13 bases between the germline ends. The CDR3 is 12 residues long. The germline V gene encodes CDR1 MNHNS and CDR2 SASEGT. Here the CDR3 reads CATYMGSYGYTF. The CDR3 DNA sequence: TGTGCCACCTATATGGGGAGCTATGGCTACACCTTC.

This clonotype was seen ten or more times. V is TRBV6-5 and J is TRBJ1-4; TRBD1 is a possible D gene (6 bases). The CDR3 totals 14 residues. V dropped 2 bases and J dropped 8 bases, with 12 bases sitting between them. The germline V gene has CDR1 MNHEY and CDR2 SVGAGI. The CDR3 DNA reads TGTGCCAGCAGTTACGGGGGGGCCAGAGAAAAACTGTTTTTT. As protein: CASSYGGAREKLFF.

At least ten counts were recorded for this clonotype. The chain links TRBV5-4 to TRBJ1-2, with 8 positions matching TRBD1. Trimming cost V 5 bases and J 5 bases; bases outside gene matches: 8. Looked up from germline, CDR1 is SGHNT and CDR2 is YYREEE (reference sequence). The CDR3 runs 14 residues. The CDR3 coding sequence is TGTGCCAGCAGTTCAGCGACAGGGGAATATGGCTACACCTTC. Its protein product is CASSSATGEYGYTF.

This clonotype was detected many times. The chain carries TRBV28 and TRBJ2-3, with 8 bases matching TRBD1. With V trimmed by 5 bases and J by 4 bases, 8 bases remained unmatched. The CDR3 is 15 residues long. Germline CDR1 reads MDHEN; CDR2 reads SYDVKM. The CDR3 DNA sequence: TGTGCCAGCAGTCAGGACAGGGACAATCCAGATACGCAGTATTTT. It encodes CASSQDRDNPDTQYF.

The chain links TRBV29-1 to TRBJ2-4; D could derive from TRBD1 or TRBD2 (5 bases each). The germline CDR1 and CDR2 sequences are SQVTM and ANQGSEA. This CDR3 is built from 13 residues. Trimming removed 4 bases at V and 0 bases at J, with 7 bases between. CDR3 residues: CSVVGVAKNIQYF. The CDR3, as DNA: TGCAGCGTTGTGGGGGTAGCCAAAAACATTCAGTACTTC.

The genes are TRBV2 and TRBJ2-1, with 10 bases lining up with TRBD1. CDR3 size: 15 residues. Germline CDR1 is SNHLY and CDR2 is FYNNEI. V was pared by 5 bases and J by 6 bases, with 7 bases of the junction left unmatched. The CDR3 spells CASSPGQGGGNEQFF. In nucleotides, the CDR3 is TGTGCCAGCAGTCCTGGACAGGGGGGAGGCAATGAGCAGTTCTTC.

This clonotype was seen many times. V gene TRBV20-1 combines with J gene TRBJ2-1; D is perhaps TRBD2 (5 bases). V lost 6 bases, J lost 0 bases, and 15 bases lay in between. The CDR3 sequence is 15 residues long. CDR1 DFQATT and CDR2 SNEGSKA come from the germline V gene (reference sequence). This CDR3 reads CSAPQYRGSYNEQFF. CDR3 nucleotide sequence: TGCAGTGCCCCACAATATCGGGGCTCCTACAATGAGCAGTTCTTC.

This clonotype was counted a few times. V usage is TRBV11-3 and J usage is TRBJ2-7, with unresolved D. This CDR3 is built from 13 residues. Germline V gene data show CDR1 as SGHNT and CDR2 as YENEEA. The V gene lost 3 bases and the J gene lost 1 base, with 7 bases spanning the gap. The CDR3 DNA sequence: TGTGCCAGCAGCTTGACGTATTCCTACGAGCAGTACTTC. Protein: CASSLTYSYEQYF.

In its sample, this clonotype was seen many times. The J gene is TRBJ2-3, the V gene TRBV2, with 9 bases lining up with TRBD2. This CDR3 region has 17 residues. Germline trimming cut 4 bases from V and 0 bases from J; bases unmatched to any gene: 8. Germline V gives CDR1 SNHLY, CDR2 FYNNEI. CDR3 sequence (DNA): TGTGCCAGCAGTGCGCCGCAAAGCGGGGGGAGCACAGATACGCAGTATTTT. Amino acids: CASSAPQSGGSTDTQYF. Filled out from reference TRBV2 and TRBJ2-3, the complete variable domain reads EPEVTQTPSHQVTQMGQEVILRCVPISNHLYFYWYRQILGQKVEFLVSFYNNEISEKSEIFDDQFSVERPDGSNFTLKIRSTKLEDSAMYFCASSAPQSGGSTDTQYFGPGTRLTVL.

This clonotype showed up just a few times. The CDR3 is CASSASQGGWGQPQHF. In DNA form, the CDR3 reads TGTGCCAGCAGCGCCTCTCAGGGGGGATGGGGTCAGCCCCAGCATTTT. The rearrangement links TRBV6-1 to TRBJ1-5; 7 nucleotides agree with TRBD1. CDR3 length: 16 residues. After removal of 6 bases from V and 6 bases from J, the junction contained 14 bases not matched to a gene. Looked up from germline, CDR1 is MNHNS and CDR2 is SASEGT.

This clonotype has only a few counts. The V gene is TRBV20-1, the J gene TRBJ2-5; the D gene could be TRBD1 or TRBD2 (5 bases each). Germline CDR1 DFQATT, CDR2 SNEGSKA (reference sequence). V was pared by 5 bases and J by 3 bases, with 16 bases between. The CDR3 has 14 residues. The CDR3 sequence: CSARLLQGEETQYF. The CDR3 DNA follows: TGCAGTGCTCGACTCCTCCAGGGAGAAGAGACCCAGTACTTC.

This clonotype has just one count. The chain recombines TRBV27 with TRBJ2-1, with 14 bases fitting TRBD2. The V gene's germline CDR1 is MNHEY and CDR2 SMNVEV (reference sequence). The CDR3 length is 17 residues. V dropped 4 bases and J dropped 7; count of bases not matched to a gene: 9. This chain's CDR3 is CASSYQTSGGAKNEQFF. The CDR3 bases are TGTGCCAGCAGTTACCAGACTAGCGGGGGGGCGAAGAATGAGCAGTTCTTC.

This clonotype was seen many times. V usage is TRBV30 and J usage is TRBJ1-5, with D perhaps matching TRBD1 (6 bases). CDR1 is GTSNPN, CDR2 SVGIG, per germline (reference sequence). The CDR3 contains 14 residues. Trimming removed 1 base at V and 4 bases at J, with 11 bases between. CDR3 DNA: TGTGCCTGGAGTGCGGCAGGGGTAAATCAGCCCCAGCATTTT. This gives the protein CAWSAAGVNQPQHF. Full variable domain (outside the CDR3, taken from reference TRBV30 and TRBJ1-5): SQTIHQWPATLVQPVGSPLSLECTVEGTSNPNLYWYRQAAGRGLQLLFYSVGIGQISSEVPQNLSASRPQDRQFILSSKKLLLSDSGFYLCAWSAAGVNQPQHFGDGTRLSIL.

V is TRBV6-1 and J is TRBJ2-7; 9 bases are shared with TRBD2. J lost 4 bases, V lost 8 bases, and 9 bases had no gene match. Germline V lookup: CDR1 MNHNS, CDR2 SASEGT. The CDR3 consists of 14 residues. Here the CDR3 reads CASRAGGGVYEQYF. CDR3 in DNA: TGTGCCAGCCGGGCGGGCGGGGGGGTATACGAGCAGTACTTC.